The 2 T cell receptor beta chains reported below all come from one sample, sequenced in a study of blood T cells in healthy people across ages. Primers used in a second PCR of about 6 to 11 cycles were a sample-barcoded 5' primer and a J-beta primer mix. TCRdb analysed the 5' RACE reads with MiXCR anew, one entry per CDR3 protein. The sample shows fewer than 2,000,000 distinct CDR3 sequences, about 35% of them seen only once. The specimen was blood. The receptors shown here come from a woman aged 25 to 39 in good health.

This clonotype was detected many times. This sequence joins TRBV5-1 and TRBJ2-4; D tentatively fits TRBD1 or TRBD2 (5 bases each). The CDR3 has 14 amino acids. Germline assignment: CDR1 SGHRS and CDR2 YFSETQ. Trimming stripped 0 bases from V and 8 bases from J, with 12 bases between. The CDR3 sequence: CASSLALGADIQYF. DNA of the CDR3: TGCGCCAGCAGCTTGGCCCTCGGGGCTGACATTCAGTACTTC.

The rearrangement uses TRBV6-1 and TRBJ2-5; no definite D call. The J call may be faulty, since TRBJ2-7 better matches the DNA end. Looked up from germline, CDR1 is MNHNS and CDR2 is SASEGT. The CDR3 runs to 15 residues. The CDR3 DNA sequence: TGTGCCAGCAGTGGTGTTAGGCAGGCTTCCTACGAGCAGTACTTC. The encoded protein is CASSGVRQASYEQYF.